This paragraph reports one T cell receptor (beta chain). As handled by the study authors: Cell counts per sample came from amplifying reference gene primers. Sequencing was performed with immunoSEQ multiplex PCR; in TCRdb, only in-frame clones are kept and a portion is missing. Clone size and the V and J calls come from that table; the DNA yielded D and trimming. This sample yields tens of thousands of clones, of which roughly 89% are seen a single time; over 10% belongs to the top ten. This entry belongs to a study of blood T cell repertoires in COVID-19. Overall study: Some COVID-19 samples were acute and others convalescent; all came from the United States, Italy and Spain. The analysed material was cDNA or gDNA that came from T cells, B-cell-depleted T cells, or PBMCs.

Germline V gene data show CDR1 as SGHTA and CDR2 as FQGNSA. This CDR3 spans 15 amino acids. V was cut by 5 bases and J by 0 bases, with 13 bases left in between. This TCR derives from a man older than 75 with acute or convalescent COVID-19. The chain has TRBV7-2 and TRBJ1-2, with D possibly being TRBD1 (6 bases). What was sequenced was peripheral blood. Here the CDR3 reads CASSPRGAANYGYTF. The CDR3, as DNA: TGTGCCAGCAGCCCCCGGGGGGCCGCTAACTATGGCTACACCTTC.